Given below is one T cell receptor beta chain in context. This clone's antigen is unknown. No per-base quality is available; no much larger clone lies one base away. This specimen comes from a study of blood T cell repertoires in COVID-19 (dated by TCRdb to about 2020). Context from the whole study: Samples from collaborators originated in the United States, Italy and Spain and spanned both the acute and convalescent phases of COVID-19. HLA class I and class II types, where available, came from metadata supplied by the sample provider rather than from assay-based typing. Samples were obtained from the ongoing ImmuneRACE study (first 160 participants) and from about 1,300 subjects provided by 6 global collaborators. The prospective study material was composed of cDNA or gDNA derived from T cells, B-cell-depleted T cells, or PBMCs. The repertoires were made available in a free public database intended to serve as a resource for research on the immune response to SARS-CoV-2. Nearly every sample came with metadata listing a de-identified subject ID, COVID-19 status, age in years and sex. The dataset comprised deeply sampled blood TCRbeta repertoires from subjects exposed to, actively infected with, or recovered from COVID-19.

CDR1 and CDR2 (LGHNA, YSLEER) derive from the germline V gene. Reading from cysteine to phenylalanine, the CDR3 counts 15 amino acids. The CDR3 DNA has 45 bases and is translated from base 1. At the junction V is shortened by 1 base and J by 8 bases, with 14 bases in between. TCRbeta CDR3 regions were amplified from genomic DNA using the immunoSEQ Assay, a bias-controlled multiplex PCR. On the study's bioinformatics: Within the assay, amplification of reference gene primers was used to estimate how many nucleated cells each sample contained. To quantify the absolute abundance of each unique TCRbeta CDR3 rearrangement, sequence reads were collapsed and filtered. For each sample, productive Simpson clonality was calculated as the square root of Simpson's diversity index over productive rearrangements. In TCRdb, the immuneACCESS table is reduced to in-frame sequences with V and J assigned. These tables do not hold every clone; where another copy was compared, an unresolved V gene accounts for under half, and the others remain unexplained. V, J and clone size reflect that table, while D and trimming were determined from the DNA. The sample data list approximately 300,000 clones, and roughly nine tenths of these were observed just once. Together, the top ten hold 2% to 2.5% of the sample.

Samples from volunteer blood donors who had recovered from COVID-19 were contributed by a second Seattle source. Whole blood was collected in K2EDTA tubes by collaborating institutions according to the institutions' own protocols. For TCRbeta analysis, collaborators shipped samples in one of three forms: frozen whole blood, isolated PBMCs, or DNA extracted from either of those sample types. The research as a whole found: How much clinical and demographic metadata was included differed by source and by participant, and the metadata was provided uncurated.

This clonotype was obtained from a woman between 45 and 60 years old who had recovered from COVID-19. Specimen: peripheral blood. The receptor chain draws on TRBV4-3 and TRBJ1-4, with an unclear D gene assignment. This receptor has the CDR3 CASSQAQTRGEKLFF. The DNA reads TGCGCCAGCAGCCAAGCCCAAACCCGCGGGGAAAAACTGTTTTTT.